This T cell receptor (beta chain) emerged from a study of blood T cell repertoires in COVID-19. With 2 bases removed from V and 3 bases from J, the gap between germline ends came to 11 bases. Germline V CDR1 and CDR2: SNHLY, FYNNEI. The CDR3 sequence is 15 residues long. Participants were aged about 18 to 89 years from roughly 25 US areas. Original processing notes: The authors estimated nucleated cell counts from reference gene primer amplification. The method was immunoSEQ multiplex PCR; TCRdb's version includes in-frame clones alone and lacks a portion of them. The V and J calls and clone size were taken over from that table, and D and trimming were inferred from the DNA. The top ten clones hold 15% to 20% of a sample with under 200,000 clones, less than 85% of them seen once.

The sequenced material came from PBMCs or T cells enriched from blood (not recorded which). The origin of this receptor is a man in his 60s who had recovered from COVID-19. The rearrangement links TRBV2 to TRBJ1-5; TRBD1 is a possible D gene (5 bases). The CDR3: CASSESQGSNQPQHF. The CDR3 DNA is TGTGCCAGCAGTGAATCTCAGGGTTCCAATCAGCCCCAGCATTTT.